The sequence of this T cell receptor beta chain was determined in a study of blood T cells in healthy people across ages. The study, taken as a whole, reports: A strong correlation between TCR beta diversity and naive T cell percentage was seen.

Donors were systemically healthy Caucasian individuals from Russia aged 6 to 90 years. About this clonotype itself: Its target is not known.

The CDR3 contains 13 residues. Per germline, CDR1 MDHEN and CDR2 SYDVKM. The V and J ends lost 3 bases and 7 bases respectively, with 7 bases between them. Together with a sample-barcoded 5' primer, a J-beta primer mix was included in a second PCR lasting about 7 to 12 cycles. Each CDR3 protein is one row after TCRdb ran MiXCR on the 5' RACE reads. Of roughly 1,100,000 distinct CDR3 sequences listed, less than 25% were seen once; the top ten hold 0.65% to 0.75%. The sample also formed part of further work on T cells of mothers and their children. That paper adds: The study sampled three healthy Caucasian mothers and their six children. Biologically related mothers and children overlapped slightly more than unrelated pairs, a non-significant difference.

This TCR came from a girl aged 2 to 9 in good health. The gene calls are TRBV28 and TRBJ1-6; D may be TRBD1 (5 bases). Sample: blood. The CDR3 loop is CASSFRQNSPLHF. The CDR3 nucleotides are TGTGCCAGCAGTTTCAGACAGAATTCACCCCTCCACTTT. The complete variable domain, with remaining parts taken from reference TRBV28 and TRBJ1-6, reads DVKVTQSSRYLVKRTGEKVFLECVQDMDHENMFWYRQDPGLGLRLIYFSYDVKMKEKGDIPEGYSVSREKKERFSLILESASTNQTSMYLCASSFRQNSPLHFGNGTRLTVT.